One and the same sample provided the 16 T cell receptor beta chains below, sequenced in a study of PD-1 blockade in mismatch repair-deficient tumors. Profiling relied on immunoSEQ multiplex PCR, and the TCRdb table lists in-frame clones only, not all of them. The repertoire holds tens of thousands of clones, with roughly 75% as singletons. Sequencing was performed on peripheral blood, taken 4 weeks after starting pembrolizumab. The receptors come from an adult with mismatch repair-deficient cancer.

The V and J genes are TRBV6-1 and TRBJ2-2, with 9 bases matching TRBD2. Germline assignment: CDR1 MNHNS and CDR2 SASEGT. The V segment lost 2 bases and the J segment 5 bases; nucleotides outside the gene matches: 6. CDR3 length: 16 amino acids. The CDR3 DNA reads TGTGCCAGCAGTGAACAATTAGCGGGAGATACCGGGGAGCTGTTTTTT. Its protein is CASSEQLAGDTGELFF.

J is TRBJ2-7 and V is TRBV5-1; D is undetermined. The V end lost 4 bases, the J end lost 4 bases, and 9 bases lay between the germline ends. The germline V gene has CDR1 SGHRS and CDR2 YFSETQ. This CDR3 comprises 12 residues. CDR3 bases: TGCGCCAGCAGCGCAAACGGGTACGAGCAGTACTTC. Amino acids: CASSANGYEQYF.

The chain employs TRBV11-3 and TRBJ1-1, with D hard to call. The CDR3 length is 14 residues. Looked up from germline, CDR1 is SGHNT and CDR2 is YENEEA. The V and J ends lost 3 bases and 4 bases respectively, with 12 bases between them. The CDR3 here is CASSFTTGGTEAFF. The CDR3 nucleotides are TGTGCCAGCAGCTTTACTACGGGCGGCACTGAAGCTTTCTTT.

This clone was counted a single time. V gene TRBV9 combines with J gene TRBJ2-3, with D possibly TRBD2 on 6 matching bases. With 4 bases removed from V and 4 bases from J, the gap between germline ends came to 19 bases. Germline loops: CDR1 SGDLS, CDR2 YYNGEE. The length of the CDR3 is 16 residues. The DNA of the CDR3 is TGTGCCAGCAGCTTCCGACTGGGGGGAGTATCAGATACGCAGTATTTT. Protein sequence: CASSFRLGGVSDTQYF.

The chain couples TRBV6-6 to TRBJ1-3, with 7 bases identical to TRBD1. The V and J ends lost 5 bases and 4 bases, in that order; junction bases with no gene match: 8. This CDR3 is built from 15 residues. Per germline, CDR1 MNHNY and CDR2 SVGAGI (reference sequence). The chain's CDR3 is CASSPRQGSGNTIYF. CDR3 nucleotides: TGTGCCAGCAGTCCTCGACAGGGCTCAGGAAACACCATATATTTT.

This clone appeared once. The chain employs TRBV11-3 and TRBJ1-3; D is perhaps TRBD1 (5 bases). The CDR3 totals 14 residues. Germline values: CDR1 SGHNT, CDR2 YENEEA. V was cut by 5 bases and J by 1 base, with 9 bases left in between. The CDR3 sequence: CASSLGASGNTIYF. CDR3 bases: TGTGCCAGCAGCCTTGGGGCTTCTGGAAACACCATATATTTT.

This rearrangement joins TRBV27 to TRBJ1-5; unclear D gene. Trimming took 3 bases from V and 2 from J, leaving 17 bases between them. This CDR3 comprises 17 residues. CDR1 and CDR2 from the germline V gene are MNHEY and SMNVEV (reference sequence). The CDR3 reads CASSLSLSLPGNQPQHF. The CDR3 coding sequence is TGTGCCAGCAGTTTGTCTTTGTCACTACCGGGCAATCAGCCCCAGCATTTT.

The chain has TRBV29-1 and TRBJ2-1, with D unresolved. The germline V gene encodes CDR1 SQVTM and CDR2 ANQGSEA. V was pared by 4 bases and J by 3 bases, with 4 bases between. CDR3 length equals 11 residues. The CDR3 spells CSVGLYNEQFF. The CDR3 nucleotides read TGCAGCGTTGGCCTCTACAATGAGCAGTTCTTC.

This sequence joins TRBV7-2 and TRBJ2-2; TRBD2 matches at 8 bases. This CDR3 comprises 15 residues. Germline lookup yields CDR1 SGHTA and CDR2 FQGNSA. The V segment lost 3 bases and the J segment 7 bases; nucleotides outside the gene matches: 7. DNA of the CDR3: TGTGCCAGCAGCTTTGGACTAGCTTTAGGCGGGGAGCTGTTTTTT. This codes for CASSFGLALGGELFF.

The V call is TRBV5-4, the J call TRBJ1-2, with D hard to call. V lost 0 bases to trimming and J lost 2 bases, with 8 bases between them. This CDR3 is 14 amino acids long. The V gene's germline CDR1 is SGHNT and CDR2 YYREEE (reference sequence). CDR3 region: CASSLAQLNYGYTF. In nucleotides, the CDR3 is TGTGCCAGCAGCTTGGCACAGTTAAACTATGGCTACACCTTC.

The table lists this clone with a count of one. CDR3 region: CATSRSGGAAEQYF. The CDR3 DNA reads as TGTGCCACCAGCAGGTCGGGGGGGGCCGCCGAGCAGTACTTC. The chain joins TRBV15 to TRBJ2-7, with 8 positions matching TRBD2. V shed 3 bases and J 6 bases; nucleotides not matched to a gene: 7. The CDR3 sequence is 14 residues long. CDR1 and CDR2 (germline): LNHNV, YYDKDF (reference sequence).

The chain carries TRBV27 and TRBJ2-7, with a tentative D call TRBD2 (7 bases). Trimming removed 3 bases from V and 4 bases from J, with 13 bases in between. Germline V gives CDR1 MNHEY, CDR2 SMNVEV (reference sequence). The CDR3 has 14 amino acids. This CDR3 is CASSFGGGEYEQYF. The CDR3 DNA is TGTGCCAGCAGTTTCGGAGGGGGGGAGTACGAGCAGTACTTC.

CDR3 nucleotides: TGTGCCACCAGCAGAGATCGGACAACTAATGAAAAACTGTTTTTT. Translating gives CATSRDRTTNEKLFF. This rearrangement joins TRBV15 to TRBJ1-4; D remains ambiguous. V was pared by 0 bases and J by 0 bases, with 5 bases between. Germline V gene lookup returns CDR1 LNHNV and CDR2 YYDKDF (reference sequence). This CDR3 spans 15 amino acids.

V is TRBV11-3 and J is TRBJ2-1; D is uncertain. The V end lost 1 base, the J end lost 8 bases, and 12 bases lay between the germline ends. The V gene's germline CDR1 is SGHNT and CDR2 YENEEA. This CDR3 has 14 residues. CDR3 residues: CASSLGAVSDEQFF. The CDR3 DNA reads as TGTGCCAGCAGCTTAGGCGCGGTCAGCGATGAGCAGTTCTTC.

The genes are TRBV6-5 and TRBJ1-1; D is unresolved. CDR1 and CDR2 (germline): MNHEY, SVGAGI. Trimming stripped 6 bases from V and 1 base from J, with 9 bases between. The CDR3 is 13 amino acids. The CDR3 region is CASRLQRNTEAFF. The CDR3 DNA reads as TGTGCCAGCAGGTTACAAAGGAACACTGAAGCTTTCTTT.

The genes are TRBV7-3 and TRBJ2-7; 10 bases are shared with TRBD1. Germline-derived CDR1 and CDR2 are SGHTA and FQGTGA. J lost 5 bases, V lost 1 base, and 5 bases had no gene match. The CDR3 sequence is 15 residues long. CDR3 protein: CASSLSGTGVDEQYF. The CDR3, as DNA: TGTGCCAGCAGCTTAAGCGGGACAGGGGTAGACGAGCAGTACTTC.